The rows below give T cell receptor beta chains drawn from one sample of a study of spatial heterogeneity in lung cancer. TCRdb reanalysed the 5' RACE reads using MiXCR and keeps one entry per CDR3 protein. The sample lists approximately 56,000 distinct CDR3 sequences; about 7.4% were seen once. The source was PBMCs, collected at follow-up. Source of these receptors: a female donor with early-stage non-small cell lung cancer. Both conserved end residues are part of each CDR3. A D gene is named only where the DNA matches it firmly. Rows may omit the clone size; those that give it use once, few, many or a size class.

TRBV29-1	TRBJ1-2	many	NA	CSTGTAPLYGYTF	TGCAGCACCGGGACGGCTCCCCTCTATGGCTACACCTTC
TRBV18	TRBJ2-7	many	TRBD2	CASSPGTKVYEQYF	TGTGCCAGCTCACCCGGGACTAAGGTCTACGAGCAGTACTTC
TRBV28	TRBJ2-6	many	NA	CASRPSGANVLTF	TGTGCCAGCAGACCCTCTGGGGCCAACGTCCTGACTTTC
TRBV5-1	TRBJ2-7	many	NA	CASSSDVSSYEQYF	TGCGCCAGCAGTTCTGACGTATCCAGCTACGAGCAGTACTTC
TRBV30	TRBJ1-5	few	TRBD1	CAGGTGGTNQPQHF	TGTGCCGGGGGTACAGGGGGAACAAATCAGCCCCAGCATTTT
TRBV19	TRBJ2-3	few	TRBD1	CASSTPGTGSTDTQYF	TGTGCCAGTAGTACCCCCGGGACAGGGAGCACAGATACGCAGTATTTT
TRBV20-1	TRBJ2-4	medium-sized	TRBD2	CSASPRGVGENIQYF	TGCAGTGCTAGCCCCCGGGGGGTCGGGGAAAACATTCAGTACTTC
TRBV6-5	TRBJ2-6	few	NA	CASSTKGGPSGANVLTF	TGTGCCAGCAGTACCAAGGGAGGACCCTCTGGGGCCAACGTCCTGACTTTC
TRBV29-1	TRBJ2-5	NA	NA	CSVAREGGTQYF	TGCAGCGTTGCCAGGGAGGGGGGGACCCAGTACTTC
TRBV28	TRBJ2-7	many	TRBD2	CASATSGRLIEQYF	TGTGCCAGCGCGACTAGCGGGCGTCTCATAGAGCAGTACTTC
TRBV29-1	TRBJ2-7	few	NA	CSGLDSAEQYF	TGCAGCGGGCTGGACAGCGCCGAGCAGTACTTC
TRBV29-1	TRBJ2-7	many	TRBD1	CSVGPGGMDEQYF	TGCAGCGTTGGCCCAGGGGGCATGGACGAGCAGTACTTC
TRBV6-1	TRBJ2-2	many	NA	CASSGGLQGPGELFF	TGTGCCAGCAGTGGGGGTCTCCAAGGTCCCGGGGAGCTGTTTTTT
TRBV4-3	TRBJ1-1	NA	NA	CASSQELGVGTEAFF	TGCGCCAGCAGCCAAGAATTAGGGGTCGGGACTGAAGCTTTCTTT
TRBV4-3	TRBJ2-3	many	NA	CASSQDFSDTQYF	TGCGCCAGCAGCCAAGATTTCTCTGATACGCAGTATTTT
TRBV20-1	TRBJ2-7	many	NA	CSARARGTYGEQYF	TGCAGTGCTAGAGCTCGGGGGACCTACGGAGAGCAGTACTTC
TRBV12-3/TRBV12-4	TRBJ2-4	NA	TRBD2	CASSFGEGSIQYF	TGTGCCAGCAGTTTCGGGGAGGGAAGCATTCAGTACTTC
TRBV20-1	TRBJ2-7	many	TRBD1	CSARGADRATYEQYF	TGCAGTGCTAGAGGGGCAGACAGGGCCACCTACGAGCAGTACTTC
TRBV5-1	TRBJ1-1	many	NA	CASSLVTGARTEAFF	TGCGCCAGCAGCTTGGTAACGGGGGCGCGGACTGAAGCTTTCTTT
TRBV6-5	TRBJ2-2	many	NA	CASSSSPADTGELFF	TGTGCCAGCAGTTCCTCGCCTGCTGACACCGGGGAGCTGTTTTTT
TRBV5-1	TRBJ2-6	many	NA	CASSLGTTGANVLTF	TGCGCCAGCAGCTTGGGTACTACTGGGGCCAACGTCCTGACTTTC
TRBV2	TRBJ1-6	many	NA	CASSPESSYNSPLHF	TGTGCCAGCAGTCCCGAGAGCTCCTATAATTCACCCCTCCACTTT
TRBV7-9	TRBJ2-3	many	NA	CASSPPSGADTQYF	TGTGCCAGCAGCCCGCCGTCGGGAGCAGATACGCAGTATTTT
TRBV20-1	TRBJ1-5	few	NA	CSARGGPSNQPQHF	TGCAGTGCTCGCGGGGGCCCCTCCAATCAGCCCCAGCATTTT